The 21 T cell receptor beta chains given below trace back to one sample, sequenced in a study of beta chain features in type 1 diabetes. Their specific antigens are unknown. Study-level findings and limits: TCRB CDR3s from Type 1 diabetes patients were moderately but significantly shorter in all four CD4+ subsets.

The sequenced template was cDNA made from the entire isolated RNA. Produced via immunoSEQ multiplex PCR; TCRdb's table is partial and in-frame only. Here the sample spans roughly 38,000 clones, around 63% being singletons. What was sequenced was Tregs from blood. These receptors were obtained from a man under 40 with type 1 diabetes. Some clones in this sample may be carry-over from other donors' samples.

This clone was counted only a few times. The chain has TRBV10-3 and TRBJ1-2; no firm D call. V lost 2 bases and J lost 4, with 5 bases in between. Germline V lookup: CDR1 ENHRY, CDR2 SYGVKD. The CDR3 length is 12 residues. For the CDR3, the DNA is TGTGCCATCAGTGAGGGCAGCTATGGCTACACCTTC. Translation: CAISEGSYGYTF.

This sequence joins TRBV27 and TRBJ2-5; TRBD2 might be the D (6 bases). The CDR3 extends over 14 amino acids. CDR1 and CDR2 (germline): MNHEY, SMNVEV (reference sequence). The V and J ends lost 5 bases and 3 bases respectively, with 13 bases between them. CDR3 sequence (DNA): TGTGCCAGCAGTCCTTCATGGGGGGAAGAGACCCAGTACTTC. Translated: CASSPSWGEETQYF.

This chain joins TRBV9 and TRBJ2-2, with 10 bases that match TRBD2. With 3 bases clipped from V and 4 bases from J, the junction kept 3 bases outside the gene matches. The germline CDR1 and CDR2 sequences are SGDLS and YYNGEE. The CDR3 has 15 residues. The CDR3: CASSGSGGGTGELFF. CDR3 in DNA: TGTGCCAGCAGCGGAAGCGGGGGGGGCACCGGGGAGCTGTTTTTT.

This chain connects TRBV18 to TRBJ1-1; D is uncertain. Germline values: CDR1 KGHSH, CDR2 LQKENI. The V gene lost 1 base and the J gene lost 1 base, with 13 bases spanning the gap. The length of the CDR3 is 16 residues. The CDR3 nucleotides are TGTGCCAGCTCACCACAAGAGGGAGGTGGGAACACTGAAGCTTTCTTT. It specifies CASSPQEGGGNTEAFF.

This clone was seen once. The rearrangement links TRBV7-2 to TRBJ2-1; 9 bases are shared with TRBD2. This CDR3 has 15 amino acids. With 2 bases clipped from V and 6 bases from J, the junction kept 5 bases outside the gene matches. Germline loops: CDR1 SGHTA, CDR2 FQGNSA. The CDR3 DNA is TGTGCCAGCAGCTTAAGGGCGGGGGGGCGCAATGAGCAGTTCTTC. This translates into CASSLRAGGRNEQFF.

The V and J genes are TRBV6-5 and TRBJ2-1; D call uncertain. The V gene lost 6 bases and the J gene lost 7 bases, with 13 bases spanning the gap. The CDR3 loop spans 13 amino acids. Looked up from germline, CDR1 is MNHEY and CDR2 is SVGAGI. CDR3 protein: CASRPLAGNEQFF. The CDR3 DNA is TGTGCCAGCAGACCTCTGGCTGGTAATGAGCAGTTCTTC.

This clone was seen only a few times. The J gene is TRBJ2-5, the V gene TRBV12-5; D remains unclear. Germline CDR1 is LGHNT and CDR2 is FRNRAP. This CDR3 contains 16 residues. The germline V and J ends were trimmed by 2 bases and 1 base, with 14 bases remaining between them. The CDR3 sequence is CASGLREVAGQETQYF. CDR3 coding DNA: TGTGCTAGTGGTTTGCGTGAAGTAGCTGGCCAAGAGACCCAGTACTTC.

This chain uses TRBV7-9 with TRBJ2-5; a weak D match, TRBD2 (6 bases). CDR1 SEHNR and CDR2 FQNEAQ come from the germline V gene (reference sequence). V shed 1 base and J shed 5 bases, with 14 bases lying between them. The CDR3 is 15 amino acids. The DNA for the CDR3 is TGTGCCAGCAGCTTAGTCGGACCGGCGGGGGAGACCCAGTACTTC. It yields the protein CASSLVGPAGETQYF.

The rearrangement uses TRBV27 and TRBJ2-1; TRBD1 matches at 8 bases. The germline gives CDR1 MNHEY, CDR2 SMNVEV (reference sequence). V gave up 6 bases and J gave up 2 bases; unmatched junction bases: 6. The CDR3 is 15 residues long. CDR3 loop: CASSSRQGTYNEQFF. The CDR3 bases are TGTGCCAGCAGCTCCCGACAGGGGACCTACAATGAGCAGTTCTTC.

The chain has TRBV29-1 and TRBJ2-3; D may be TRBD2 (6 bases). CDR1 and CDR2 from the germline V gene are SQVTM and ANQGSEA. The V gene lost 3 bases and the J gene lost 1 base, with 8 bases spanning the gap. The CDR3 covers 13 residues. CDR3 coding DNA: TGCAGCGTTGAGACGGGGGGCACAGATACGCAGTATTTT. Translation: CSVETGGTDTQYF.

This clone was recorded a few times. The chain links TRBV30 to TRBJ2-3; 9 nucleotides agree with TRBD2. The ends lost 6 bases at V and 4 bases at J; junction bases unmatched: 5. Germline values: CDR1 GTSNPN, CDR2 SVGIG (reference sequence). The CDR3 contains 13 residues. CDR3 region: CACRLAGPDTQYF. The CDR3 DNA follows: TGTGCCTGTCGTCTAGCGGGGCCAGATACGCAGTATTTT.

The count of this clone is one. V gene TRBV6-1 combines with J gene TRBJ2-1; D ambiguous. Germline lookup yields CDR1 MNHNS and CDR2 SASEGT. V gave up 2 bases and J gave up 11 bases, with 13 bases separating them. This CDR3 is built from 13 residues. The CDR3 reads CASSEMRLEKQFF. The CDR3 region has the DNA TGTGCCAGCAGTGAAATGAGGCTTGAAAAGCAGTTCTTC.

The chain links TRBV28 to TRBJ1-5, with D hard to call. This CDR3 region has 14 residues. The V and J ends lost 7 bases and 3 bases respectively, with 13 bases between them. Germline assignment: CDR1 MDHEN and CDR2 SYDVKM. The CDR3 DNA reads as TGTGCCAGCATACCCGGGGTCTCCAATCAGCCCCAGCATTTT. This translates into CASIPGVSNQPQHF.

CDR3 protein: CASSFSSTYNSPLHF. CDR3 coding DNA: TGTGCCAGCAGCTTCAGTAGCACCTATAATTCACCCCTCCACTTT. The V gene is TRBV5-4, the J gene TRBJ1-6; D gene unclear. The germline V gene has CDR1 SGHNT and CDR2 YYREEE (reference sequence). Trimming took off 2 bases at V and 2 bases at J, with 8 bases between the two ends. The CDR3 has 15 amino acids. The whole variable domain, remainder taken from reference TRBV5-4 and TRBJ1-6, is ETGVTQSPTHLIKTRGQQVTLRCSSQSGHNTVSWYQQALGQGPQFIFQYYREEENGRGNFPPRFSGLQFPNYSSELNVNALELDDSALYLCASSFSSTYNSPLHFGNGTRLTVT.

This clone has a handful of counts. V and J are TRBV7-9 and TRBJ1-1, with TRBD1 matching over 8 bases. CDR3 length: 15 residues. J gave up 1 base and V 5 bases, and 6 bases lay outside the gene matches. Germline CDR1 SEHNR, CDR2 FQNEAQ (reference sequence). Here the CDR3 DNA reads TGTGCCAGCAGCCACAGGGGGGGTTCGAACACTGAAGCTTTCTTT. It yields the protein CASSHRGGSNTEAFF.

The chain is built from TRBV7-9 and TRBJ1-2, with D maybe TRBD1 (5 bases). CDR1 and CDR2 from the germline V gene are SEHNR and FQNEAQ (reference sequence). The V gene lost 3 bases and the J gene lost 8 bases, with 10 bases spanning the gap. This CDR3 spans 12 amino acids. CDR3 loop: CASSLTQEGYTF. The CDR3 DNA sequence: TGTGCCAGCAGCTTGACACAGGAGGGCTACACCTTC.

V usage is TRBV7-2 and J usage is TRBJ2-7; TRBD1 matches at 7 bases. The CDR3 loop spans 15 amino acids. The germline gives CDR1 SGHTA, CDR2 FQGNSA. J lost 4 bases, V lost 5 bases, and 11 bases had no gene match. In nucleotides, the CDR3 is TGTGCCAGCAGCCTTTTCTCCGGGACAGATTACGAGCAGTACTTC. It is translated as CASSLFSGTDYEQYF.

This clone was seen a handful of times. This chain joins TRBV6-5 and TRBJ2-6, with 7 bases aligning to TRBD1. The CDR3 is 14 residues long. V was clipped by 7 bases and J by 2 bases; unmatched bases: 2. The V gene's germline CDR1 is MNHEY and CDR2 SVGAGI. The CDR3 loop reads CASIDRAGANVLTF. CDR3 nucleotide sequence: TGTGCCAGCATCGACAGGGCTGGGGCCAACGTCCTGACTTTC.

The genes are TRBV7-2 and TRBJ2-7; 11 positions match TRBD1. The length of the CDR3 is 14 residues. Germline CDR1 and CDR2: SGHTA and FQGNSA. The ends lost 5 bases at V and 7 bases at J; junction bases unmatched: 7. The DNA of the CDR3 is TGTGCCAGCAGCGCAGGGACAGGGGGATGGGAGCAGTACTTC. The encoded protein is CASSAGTGGWEQYF.

The rearrangement uses TRBV11-2 and TRBJ2-1, with D perhaps matching TRBD2 (5 bases). CDR1 is SGHAT and CDR2 is FQNNGV in the germline V gene. Trimming left V 0 bases short and J 7 bases short, with 16 bases between. The CDR3 is 16 amino acids. The DNA for the CDR3 is TGTGCCAGCAGCTTAGATAGCGTCCCCCCGCGGAATGAGCAGTTCTTC. This sequence encodes CASSLDSVPPRNEQFF.

The gene calls are TRBV27 and TRBJ2-5, with a tentative D call TRBD2 (7 bases). The CDR3 runs to 13 residues. Germline CDR1 MNHEY, CDR2 SMNVEV (reference sequence). Trimming removed 7 bases at V and 7 bases at J, with 16 bases between. As DNA, the CDR3 is TGTGCCAGCATCCCATCCGGGGGGCGGACCCAGTACTTC. Its translation: CASIPSGGRTQYF.